This record covers a single T cell receptor (beta chain). Documented time point: peripheral blood 6 weeks after treatment start. This entry is derived from a study of PD-L1 blockade in urothelial cancer. This CDR3 has 14 residues. Per germline, CDR1 SGHRS and CDR2 YFSETQ. With 0 bases removed from V and 2 bases from J, the gap between germline ends came to 8 bases. Generated by immunoSEQ multiplex PCR, the TCRdb table keeps only in-frame clones and is missing some. The repertoire holds more than 95,000 clones, with around 89% as singletons. This receptor was identified in a man in his 60s with urothelial cancer. The genes are TRBV5-1 and TRBJ2-5; D gene ambiguous. The sample was PBMCs, taken around atezolizumab (anti-PD-L1) treatment. The CDR3 protein is CASSLAAGQETQYF. In DNA, the CDR3 is TGCGCCAGCAGCTTGGCGGCAGGACAAGAGACCCAGTACTTC.